Listed below are T cell receptor beta chains from one sample, sequenced in a study of Ad26.COV2.S vaccination and SARS-CoV-2 variants. The protocol was immunoSEQ multiplex PCR, while the TCRdb copy is restricted to in-frame clones and leaves out a portion. The table includes around 400,000 clones, about nine tenths detected once. The material sequenced was peripheral blood, taken in a trial of Ad26.COV2.S vaccine versus placebo. All receptors derive from a person aged 18 to 65 who received the Ad26.COV2.S COVID-19 vaccine or a placebo. CDR3s include the opening cysteine and the closing phenylalanine or tryptophan. D genes are given only for firm matches. The size field is filled for only some rows; it gives once, few, many or a size class.

. | TRBJ2-1 | . | TRBV28 | CASSPFGLGRAFNEQFF | TGTGCCAGCAGTCCCTTTGGGCTTGGCAGGGCCTTCAATGAGCAGTTCTTC
. | TRBJ2-7 | . | TRBV24-1 | CATSDPDRYEQYF | TGTGCCACCAGTGACCCTGACAGATACGAGCAGTACTTC
. | TRBJ2-3 | TRBD1 | TRBV28 | CASSLAGGNTDTQYF | TGTGCCAGCAGTTTGGCAGGGGGAAACACAGATACGCAGTATTTT
. | TRBJ2-7 | . | TRBV28 | CASIPSGGVVEQYF | TGTGCCAGCATTCCCTCGGGCGGAGTCGTCGAGCAGTACTTC
once | TRBJ1-5 | TRBD1 | TRBV28 | CASRRQGPSGQPQHF | TGTGCCAGCAGGCGACAGGGCCCCTCCGGTCAGCCCCAGCATTTT
. | TRBJ2-1 | TRBD2 | TRBV7-2 | CASSSLGGLRLADHNEQFF | TGTGCCAGCAGCTCCCTAGGGGGCCTTAGACTAGCGGACCACAATGAGCAGTTCTTC
once | TRBJ2-5 | . | TRBV28 | CASREGTQETQYF | TGTGCCAGCAGGGAAGGTACCCAAGAGACCCAGTACTTC
. | TRBJ2-1 | TRBD2 | TRBV18 | CASSAGLAGVYEQFF | TGTGCCAGCTCGGCGGGACTAGCGGGAGTTTATGAGCAGTTCTTC
. | TRBJ1-1 | . | TRBV21-1 | CASSKVLEGTEAFF | TGTGCCAGCAGCAAAGTGCTTGAGGGGACTGAAGCTTTCTTT
. | TRBJ1-6 | . | TRBV7-8 | CASSLQGLGNSPLHF | TGTGCCAGCAGCTTACAGGGGCTGGGTAATTCACCCCTCCACTTT
. | TRBJ2-7 | TRBD1 | TRBV6-5 | CASSRQGNTYEQYF | TGTGCCAGCAGCCGACAGGGCAATACCTACGAGCAGTACTTC
. | TRBJ1-2 | TRBD1 | TRBV6-6 | CASSQGTGGYTF | TGTGCCAGCAGCCAGGGGACAGGGGGCTACACCTTC
. | TRBJ2-1 | . | TRBV28 | CASSLTDGRSYNEQFF | TGTGCCAGCAGCTTAACGGACGGCCGCTCCTACAATGAGCAGTTCTTC
. | TRBJ1-2 | . | TRBV3-1/TRBV3-2 | CASSKDILRGYTF | TGTGCCAGCAGCAAGGACATCCTGAGGGGCTACACCTTC
few | TRBJ1-6 | . | TRBV15 | CATSREKRQTNSPLHF | TGTGCCACCAGCAGAGAAAAGCGACAAACTAATTCACCCCTCCACTTT
. | TRBJ1-2 | . | TRBV15 | CATSRDFRRGDGYTF | TGTGCCACCAGCAGAGATTTCAGACGGGGAGATGGCTACACCTTC
. | TRBJ2-7 | . | TRBV5-1 | CASSLGGVEQYF | TGCGCCAGCAGCTTGGGTGGGGTCGAGCAGTACTTC
once | TRBJ1-2 | . | TRBV29-1 | CSVTGTGDYGYTF | TGCAGCGTTACCGGGACGGGGGACTATGGCTACACCTTC
few | TRBJ2-7 | . | TRBV2 | CASSGQYEQYF | TGTGCCAGCAGTGGACAGTACGAGCAGTACTTC
. | TRBJ1-2 | TRBD1 | TRBV7-2 | CASSPRPPGQPHRGYTF | TGTGCCAGCAGCCCCAGGCCGCCGGGACAGCCCCACCGAGGCTACACCTTC
. | TRBJ1-1 | . | TRBV6-5 | CASSYSRTRSGTEAFF | TGTGCCAGCAGTTACTCCCGGACGAGATCGGGGACTGAAGCTTTCTTT
. | TRBJ2-7 | TRBD1 | TRBV19 | CASSISSGTGDYEQYF | TGTGCCAGTAGTATTAGCTCAGGGACAGGTGACTACGAGCAGTACTTC
. | TRBJ1-2 | . | TRBV5-6 | CASSLGLGSGYGYTF | TGTGCCAGCAGCTTGGGTTTAGGATCTGGCTATGGCTACACCTTC
. | TRBJ1-3 | . | TRBV2 | CASSMKGGSSGNTIYF | TGTGCCAGCAGTATGAAAGGCGGAAGCTCTGGAAACACCATATATTTT
. | TRBJ1-3 | . | TRBV6-5 | CASSPRPLGGNTIYF | TGTGCCAGCAGTCCCCGGCCGCTGGGTGGAAACACCATATATTTT
. | TRBJ1-4 | . | TRBV10-1 | CASSSGEGNEKLFF | TGCGCCAGCAGTTCAGGGGAGGGGAATGAAAAACTGTTTTTT
. | TRBJ2-1 | TRBD1 | TRBV6-5 | CASSPQGTGHNEQFF | TGTGCCAGCAGTCCCCAGGGGACAGGTCACAATGAGCAGTTCTTC
. | TRBJ2-3 | . | TRBV7-9 | CASSLEEGSSTDTQYF | TGTGCCAGCAGCTTAGAAGAGGGGTCCAGCACAGATACGCAGTATTTT
. | TRBJ1-3 | . | TRBV2 | CASRTTRDSGNTIYF | TGTGCCAGCCGGACCACAAGAGACTCTGGAAACACCATATATTTT
. | TRBJ2-3 | . | TRBV9 | CASSVEALRGTDTQYF | TGTGCCAGCAGCGTAGAAGCATTGAGGGGAACAGATACGCAGTATTTT
few | TRBJ1-5 | . | TRBV6-1 | CASSEHNQPQHF | TGTGCCAGCAGTGAACATAATCAGCCCCAGCATTTT
. | TRBJ2-7 | . | TRBV6-5 | CASSYSKRRPTYEQYF | TGTGCCAGCAGTTACTCGAAGAGGCGGCCTACCTACGAGCAGTACTTC
. | TRBJ1-2 | . | TRBV30 | CAWRRDVGGYTF | TGTGCCTGGAGAAGGGACGTGGGTGGCTACACCTTC
. | TRBJ2-1 | TRBD2 | TRBV4-1 | CASSQRLAPEQFF | TGCGCCAGCAGCCAACGACTAGCTCCTGAGCAGTTCTTC
. | TRBJ1-2 | . | TRBV19 | CASSPEGGRGYTF | TGTGCCAGTAGCCCCGAAGGGGGACGCGGCTACACCTTC
few | TRBJ1-1 | . | TRBV4-3 | CASSLRTGLNTEAFF | TGCGCCAGCAGCCTCCGTACGGGTCTGAACACTGAAGCTTTCTTT
. | TRBJ2-5 | . | TRBV28 | CASSFSATSQETQYF | TGTGCCAGCAGTTTTTCGGCTACCAGCCAAGAGACCCAGTACTTC
. | TRBJ2-1 | TRBD1 | TRBV30 | CALPGTDNEQFF | TGTGCCTTGCCGGGGACAGACAATGAGCAGTTCTTC
. | TRBJ2-7 | . | TRBV11-2 | CASTLSGIEQYF | TGTGCCAGCACCTTAAGTGGGATCGAGCAGTACTTC
. | TRBJ1-5 | . | TRBV6-4 | CASSENSHQPQHF | TGTGCCAGCAGTGAGAATTCCCATCAGCCCCAGCATTTT
. | TRBJ2-1 | TRBD2 | TRBV24-1 | CATSRTSGRSNEQFF | TGTGCCACCAGTCGGACTAGCGGGAGAAGTAATGAGCAGTTCTTC
. | TRBJ2-7 | . | TRBV28 | CASSSLGDSGSGYEQYF | TGTGCCAGCAGTTCCTTAGGAGACAGCGGGTCGGGCTACGAGCAGTACTTC
. | TRBJ2-6 | . | TRBV5-6 | CASSLIRGRTGANVLTF | TGTGCCAGCAGCTTAATCAGGGGTAGGACTGGGGCCAACGTCCTGACTTTC
. | TRBJ2-1 | . | TRBV3-1/TRBV3-2 | CASSQGLGEQFF | TGTGCCAGCAGCCAGGGGTTGGGCGAGCAGTTCTTC
few | TRBJ2-1 | TRBD2 | TRBV11-3 | CASSLDSGRAGGQFF | TGTGCCAGCAGCTTAGATAGCGGGAGGGCCGGGGGGCAGTTCTTC
. | TRBJ2-1 | . | TRBV5-8 | CASSLAGHPGDEQFF | TGTGCCAGCAGCTTGGCCGGACACCCAGGGGATGAGCAGTTCTTC
. | TRBJ1-6 | . | TRBV5-1 | CASSLQPLGSYSPLHF | TGCGCCAGCAGCTTGCAACCGCTTGGCAGTTATTCACCCCTCCACTTT
. | TRBJ2-1 | . | TRBV6-2/TRBV6-3 | CASSTLTSGRRQFF | TGTGCCAGCAGCACACTCACGTCGGGACGACGACAGTTCTTC
once | TRBJ2-2 | TRBD2 | TRBV27 | CASSRRPGLAGGDGELFF | TGTGCCAGCAGTCGCCGACCGGGACTAGCGGGAGGAGACGGGGAGCTGTTTTTT
. | TRBJ2-1 | . | TRBV4-1 | CASSQDMPAPYNEQFF | TGCGCCAGCAGCCAAGATATGCCGGCCCCCTACAATGAGCAGTTCTTC
. | TRBJ1-4 | . | TRBV6-1 | CASSEKGAQEKLFF | TGTGCCAGCAGTGAAAAAGGGGCGCAAGAAAAACTGTTTTTT
. | TRBJ2-1 | . | TRBV29-1 | CSVEDWVAYEQFF | TGCAGCGTTGAAGATTGGGTAGCCTATGAGCAGTTCTTC
. | TRBJ1-2 | TRBD1 | TRBV2 | CASKQGASYGYTF | TGTGCCAGCAAACAGGGGGCTTCTTATGGCTACACCTTC
. | TRBJ2-6 | TRBD1 | TRBV9 | CASSPNTGVGANVLTF | TGTGCCAGCAGCCCAAATACAGGGGTCGGGGCCAACGTCCTGACTTTC
. | TRBJ1-5 | . | TRBV29-1 | CSVAPRAGEGPQHF | TGCAGCGTTGCTCCTCGGGCTGGCGAGGGTCCCCAGCATTTT